What follows are 19 T cell receptor beta chains derived from one specimen sequenced in a study of Ad26.COV2.S vaccination and SARS-CoV-2 variants. Data came from immunoSEQ multiplex PCR; TCRdb stores just in-frame clones and leaves some out. Among over 350,000 clones listed, around nine tenths were seen once. Specified treatment: roughly 19 received Ad26.COV2.S at low or high dose, single or two shots; 5 received placebo; per-sample allocation not given. After the first vaccine or placebo injection, samples were drawn on day 63. The material sequenced was peripheral blood, taken in a trial of Ad26.COV2.S vaccine versus placebo. The source is a person between 18 and 65 years old who received the Ad26.COV2.S COVID-19 vaccine or a placebo.

V usage is TRBV6-1 and J usage is TRBJ2-3; D ambiguous. V was clipped by 5 bases and J by 6 bases, with 9 bases between them. The CDR3 consists of 12 residues. CDR1 is MNHNS, CDR2 SASEGT, per germline. The CDR3 protein is CASSFAVDTQYF. CDR3 nucleotides: TGTGCCAGCAGTTTCGCGGTCGATACGCAGTATTTT.

This sequence joins TRBV19 and TRBJ1-2; D is perhaps TRBD1 (5 bases). Germline V lookup: CDR1 LNHDA, CDR2 SQIVND (reference sequence). V was trimmed by 3 bases and J by 2 bases, leaving 10 bases between them. The CDR3 is made up of 14 amino acids. CDR3: CASSMYAGNYGYTF. The CDR3 nucleotides read TGTGCCAGTAGTATGTACGCAGGGAACTATGGCTACACCTTC.

Relative to its sample, this clone is medium-sized (0.01 to 0.1%). V gene TRBV7-9 combines with J gene TRBJ1-2; 8 positions agree with TRBD1. The CDR3 has 17 residues. In germline, CDR1 is SEHNR, CDR2 FQNEAQ (reference sequence). Trimming at V came to 5 bases and at J to 8 bases, leaving 19 bases not matched to a gene. In DNA form, the CDR3 reads TGTGCCAGCAGCCCCACATCCGGGACAGGCATGATGGGAGGCTACACCTTC. This sequence encodes CASSPTSGTGMMGGYTF.

The genes are TRBV18 and TRBJ2-6, with D unresolved. This CDR3 has 13 residues. Trimming cost V 3 bases and J 3 bases, with 3 bases left between them. CDR1 and CDR2 (germline): KGHSH, LQKENI. In DNA, the CDR3 is TGTGCCAGCTCACCTGGTGGGGCCAACGTCCTGACTTTC. Residues: CASSPGGANVLTF. Together with reference TRBV18 and TRBJ2-6, the CDR3 gives the full variable domain: NAGVMQNPRHLVRRRGQEARLRCSPMKGHSHVYWYRQLPEEGLKFMVYLQKENIIDESGMPKERFSAEFPKEGPSILRIQQVVRGDSAAYFCASSPGGANVLTFGAGSRLTVL.

This chain connects TRBV11-2 to TRBJ1-1; D might be TRBD1 (6 bases). The germline V gene encodes CDR1 SGHAT and CDR2 FQNNGV. The CDR3 runs 16 residues. Trimming took 4 bases from V and 6 from J, leaving 21 bases between them. CDR3 coding DNA: TGTGCCAGCAGCTCTAACTTTCGCAGGGGAGGTGCTGAAGCTTTCTTT. Translated: CASSSNFRRGGAEAFF. Full variable domain (remainder filled in from reference TRBV11-2 and TRBJ1-1): EAGVAQSPRYKIIEKRQSVAFWCNPISGHATLYWYQQILGQGPKLLIQFQNNGVVDDSQLPKDRFSAERLKGVDSTLKIQPAKLEDSAVYLCASSSNFRRGGAEAFFGQGTRLTVV.

V is TRBV7-9 and J is TRBJ1-3; D unclear. Trimming took off 2 bases at V and 3 bases at J, with 5 bases between the two ends. The CDR3 loop spans 13 amino acids. CDR1 SEHNR and CDR2 FQNEAQ come from the germline V gene (reference sequence). The CDR3 DNA is TGTGCCAGCAGCTTATGGGATGGAAACACCATATATTTT. It codes for CASSLWDGNTIYF.

The rearrangement uses TRBV18 and TRBJ2-3, with 7 positions matching TRBD1. Trimming cost V 4 bases and J 0 bases; bases outside gene matches: 7. The CDR3 runs to 16 residues. Germline V gene data show CDR1 as KGHSH and CDR2 as LQKENI. The CDR3 nucleotides are TGTGCCAGCTCACAGATACGGGACAGTAGCACAGATACGCAGTATTTT. Translation gives CASSQIRDSSTDTQYF.

The gene calls are TRBV7-2 and TRBJ2-2; D is perhaps TRBD1 or TRBD2 (5 bases each). The V gene lost 6 bases and the J gene lost 7 bases, with 21 bases spanning the gap. The length of the CDR3 is 16 residues. Per germline, CDR1 SGHTA and CDR2 FQGNSA. The CDR3 region is CASSYTTGAGGGELFF. CDR3 DNA sequence: TGTGCCAGCAGTTATACAACCGGGGCGGGTGGCGGGGAGCTGTTTTTT.

This rearrangement joins TRBV19 to TRBJ1-1, with D unresolved. The CDR3 has 16 residues. V was cut by 5 bases and J by 3 bases, with 19 bases left in between. CDR1 and CDR2 (germline): LNHDA, SQIVND (reference sequence). The CDR3 is CASSPLGWAVDTEAFF. In nucleotides, the CDR3 is TGTGCCAGTAGTCCTTTAGGGTGGGCGGTTGACACTGAAGCTTTCTTT.

The chain recombines TRBV14 with TRBJ2-7, with 9 bases fitting TRBD1. Germline CDR1 is SGHDN and CDR2 is FVKESK. There are 14 residues in the CDR3. Trimming took 0 bases from V and 6 from J; bases not matched to a gene: 3. The CDR3 DNA reads as TGTGCCAGCAGCCAAGAGGGGACAGGGATCGAGCAGTACTTC. Its translation is CASSQEGTGIEQYF. Supplemented by reference TRBV14 and TRBJ2-7, the full variable domain reads EAGVTQFPSHSVIEKGQTVTLRCDPISGHDNLYWYRRVMGKEIKFLLHFVKESKQDESGMPNNRFLAERTGGTYSTLKVQPAELEDSGVYFCASSQEGTGIEQYFGPGTRLTVT.

The chain joins TRBV27 to TRBJ1-3; D unresolved. The CDR3 loop spans 15 amino acids. Germline V gives CDR1 MNHEY, CDR2 SMNVEV (reference sequence). The V and J ends lost 2 bases and 0 bases respectively, with 8 bases between them. The chain's CDR3 is CASSLGGSSGNTIYF. CDR3 sequence (DNA): TGTGCCAGCAGTTTAGGTGGCAGCTCTGGAAACACCATATATTTT.

The gene calls are TRBV7-8 and TRBJ1-2; the D is unclear. Trimming left V 5 bases short and J 1 base short, with 17 bases between. Germline lookup yields CDR1 SGHVS and CDR2 FQNEAQ. CDR3 size: 16 residues. The DNA for the CDR3 is TGTGCCAGCAGCACAGCCCGGGCCGGCTTTAACTATGGCTACACCTTC. Residues: CASSTARAGFNYGYTF. The variable domain in full, with the rest retrieved from reference TRBV7-8 and TRBJ1-2, is GAGVSQSPRYKVAKRGQDVALRCDPISGHVSLFWYQQALGQGPEFLTYFQNEAQLDKSGLPSDRFFAERPEGSVSTLKIQRTQQEDSAVYLCASSTARAGFNYGYTFGSGTRLTVV.

This clone was detected a few times. The genes are TRBV6-5 and TRBJ1-5; a weak D match, TRBD1 (6 bases). Germline V lookup: CDR1 MNHEY, CDR2 SVGAGI. The V end lost 7 bases, the J end lost 4 bases, and 11 bases lay between the germline ends. CDR3 length: 13 residues. The CDR3 spells CASKIRGNQPQHF. The CDR3 nucleotides are TGTGCCAGCAAAATCAGGGGAAATCAGCCCCAGCATTTT.

The genes are TRBV28 and TRBJ2-7, with 9 nucleotides matching TRBD1. The V gene end was trimmed by 9 bases and the J gene end by 5 bases; junction bases not matched to a gene: 11. The CDR3 runs 14 residues. Looked up from germline, CDR1 is MDHEN and CDR2 is SYDVKM. The CDR3, as DNA: TGTGCCAGTCATCCCCCGGGACAGGGCCACGAGCAGTACTTC. Translating gives CASHPPGQGHEQYF.

The rearrangement joins TRBV3-1 (or the pseudogene TRBV3-2) to TRBJ2-5; D uncertain. Germline CDR1 and CDR2: LGHDT and YNNKEL (reference sequence). The CDR3 spans 14 residues. Trimming cost V 4 bases and J 0 bases, with 9 bases left between them. Written as DNA, the CDR3 is TGTGCCAGCAGCCCGGGCTTGTACCAAGAGACCCAGTACTTC. This codes for CASSPGLYQETQYF.

This chain connects TRBV7-9 to TRBJ1-5, with a possible D match to TRBD1 (6 bases). The V end lost 5 bases, the J end lost 3 bases, and 14 bases lay between the germline ends. The CDR3 has 15 residues. Germline-derived CDR1 and CDR2 are SEHNR and FQNEAQ (reference sequence). As DNA, the CDR3 is TGTGCCAGCAGCCCGGGGGCCAGGGACAATCAGCCCCAGCATTTT. Residues: CASSPGARDNQPQHF.

The chain combines TRBV6-5 with TRBJ2-5; D is undetermined. The germline V gene has CDR1 MNHEY and CDR2 SVGAGI. CDR3 length: 13 residues. The V and J ends lost 6 bases and 0 bases respectively, with 8 bases between them. CDR3 in DNA: TGTGCCAGCAGAGGACCGAACCAAGAGACCCAGTACTTC. Amino acids: CASRGPNQETQYF.

In the case of this clone: The sample contains more than one DNA sequence encoding this CDR3. The chain combines TRBV7-9 with TRBJ2-3; no firm D call. In germline, CDR1 is SEHNR, CDR2 FQNEAQ (reference sequence). The length of the CDR3 is 13 residues. The V end lost 4 bases, the J end lost 2 bases, and 7 bases lay between the germline ends. CDR3 in amino acids: CASSSGPTDTQYF. CDR3 in DNA: TGTGCCAGCAGCTCTGGACCCACAGATACGCAGTATTTT.

The chain links TRBV3-1 (or the pseudogene TRBV3-2) to TRBJ2-5, with D perhaps given as TRBD1 or TRBD2 (5 bases each). The CDR3 totals 16 residues. From germline, CDR1 is LGHDT and CDR2 YNNKEL (reference sequence). Deletions cut 3 bases from V and 5 bases from J, with 19 bases between. CDR3 residues: CASSHEGSYSWETQYF. The CDR3 coding sequence is TGTGCCAGCAGCCACGAGGGGAGCTATTCTTGGGAGACCCAGTACTTC.